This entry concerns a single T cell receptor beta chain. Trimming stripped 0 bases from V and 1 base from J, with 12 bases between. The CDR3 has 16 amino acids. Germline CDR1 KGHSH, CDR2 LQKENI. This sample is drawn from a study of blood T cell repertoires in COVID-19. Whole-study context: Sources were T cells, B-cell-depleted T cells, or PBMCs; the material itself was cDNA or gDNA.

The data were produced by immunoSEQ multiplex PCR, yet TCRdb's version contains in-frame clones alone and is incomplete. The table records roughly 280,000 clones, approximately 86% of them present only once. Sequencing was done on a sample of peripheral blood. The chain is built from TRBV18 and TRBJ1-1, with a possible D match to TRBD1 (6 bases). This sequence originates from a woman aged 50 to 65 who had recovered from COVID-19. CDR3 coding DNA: TGTGCCAGCTCACCACCGAACAGGGCCTCGAACACTGAAGCTTTCTTT. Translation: CASSPPNRASNTEAFF.